This T cell receptor (beta chain) emerged from a study of cytomegalovirus exposure and HLA in healthy donors. Study-level findings and limits: The authors assumed roughly uniform sequencing depth across donors for presence/absence analyses. Three CMV-associated chains proved CMV antigen-specific in vitro. A list of 164 TCR beta chains associated with cytomegalovirus was given. Later analysis identified several of the most significant clusters that appeared linked to common viral pathogens.

It was with 60 Vbeta and 13 Jbeta primers that the PCR ran. Some clones are missing from TCRdb's copy, which holds only in-frame ones; the method was immunoSEQ multiplex PCR. The table records approximately 260,000 clones, approximately 91% of them present only once. As to this clone: Its antigen is unknown.

V lost 3 bases, J lost 3 bases, and 9 bases lay in between. The germline V gene has CDR1 LNHDA and CDR2 SQIVND (reference sequence). CDR3 length equals 13 residues. The chain couples TRBV19 to TRBJ2-7, with D maybe TRBD1 (5 bases). The clonotype comes from a girl aged 2 to 9 in good health and CMV-seronegative. What was sequenced was PBMCs. The CDR3 here is CASSIGRDYEQYF. The CDR3 DNA follows: TGTGCCAGTAGTATTGGCAGGGACTACGAGCAGTACTTC.